Sequencing of this T cell receptor (beta chain) was carried out in a study of blood T cells in healthy people across ages. At least 5 micrograms of total RNA were extracted per sample. For the second PCR, which ran for about 6 to 12 cycles, a sample-barcoded 5' primer and a J-beta primer mix were used. Each CDR3 protein is one row after TCRdb ran MiXCR on the 5' RACE reads. The data hold roughly 410,000 distinct CDR3 sequences, with approximately 51% observed a single time. The V end was cut by 0 bases, the J end by 4 bases, with 15 bases between. This CDR3 has 15 amino acids. Germline V CDR1 and CDR2: DFQATT, SNEGSKA (reference sequence).

The sequence derives from a man aged 55 to 70 in good health. Sequencing input: blood. The chain employs TRBV20-1 and TRBJ1-2, with a possible D match to TRBD1 (6 bases). CDR3 loop: CSARDQTGNRYGYTF. In DNA, the CDR3 is TGCAGTGCTAGAGATCAAACAGGGAATCGCTATGGCTACACCTTC.